Following are 30 T cell receptor beta chains from one sample sequenced in a study of cytomegalovirus exposure and HLA in healthy donors. In the PCR, 60 Vbeta and 13 Jbeta primers were used. Clones were sequenced by immunoSEQ multiplex PCR, and TCRdb holds only the in-frame ones, with some missing. The repertoire holds roughly 93,000 clones, about four fifths seen once, with roughly 9.8% in the top ten. Specimen: PBMCs. The origin of the receptors is a young man in good health and CMV-seropositive.

V gene TRBV29-1 combines with J gene TRBJ1-2, with D possibly TRBD1 on 6 matching bases. The CDR3 length is 13 residues. Deletions cut 3 bases from V and 6 bases from J, with 14 bases between. Germline CDR1 is SQVTM and CDR2 is ANQGSEA. The CDR3 nucleotides read TGCAGCGTTGAGGGGACATCAGGGGATGGCTACACCTTC. The encoded protein is CSVEGTSGDGYTF.

This clone was counted a few times. This chain links TRBV27 with TRBJ2-7; TRBD1 matches 8 bases. V lost 2 bases to trimming and J lost 1 base; unmatched junction nucleotides: 13. This CDR3 spans 18 amino acids. Germline loops: CDR1 MNHEY, CDR2 SMNVEV (reference sequence). CDR3 sequence: CASSLHSPQGANSYEQYF. The CDR3 coding sequence is TGTGCCAGCAGTTTACACTCCCCTCAGGGGGCAAATTCCTACGAGCAGTACTTC.

This chain links TRBV4-1 with TRBJ1-5; D not certain. Trimming shortened V by 4 bases and J by 6 bases, and 19 bases separated the two germline ends. This CDR3 region has 16 residues. CDR1 and CDR2 from the germline V gene are MGHRA and YSYEKL. CDR3 region: CASSPTKELGSQPQHF. The CDR3 DNA is TGCGCCAGCAGCCCAACTAAGGAACTCGGGAGTCAGCCCCAGCATTTT.

V gene TRBV6-1 combines with J gene TRBJ2-7; 9 bases fit TRBD1. Per the germline V gene, CDR1 is MNHNS and CDR2 is SASEGT. This CDR3 spans 14 amino acids. Trimming cost V 5 bases and J 3 bases; bases outside gene matches: 5. CDR3 in amino acids: CASSFMGQGYEQYF. CDR3 DNA sequence: TGTGCCAGCAGTTTTATGGGACAGGGCTACGAGCAGTACTTC.

This clone has only a few counts. CDR3 DNA: TGTGCCAGCAGCTTACCTTCTGGAGGGGGCTTGTACGAGCAGTACTTC. It specifies CASSLPSGGGLYEQYF. V usage is TRBV11-1 and J usage is TRBJ2-7, with D perhaps TRBD1 (7 bases). This CDR3 has 16 residues. CDR1 and CDR2 from the germline V gene are SGHAT and FQDESV (reference sequence). Trimming left V 2 bases short and J 4 bases short, with 18 bases between.

The chain combines TRBV11-2 with TRBJ2-3, with D possibly TRBD2 on 7 matching bases. With 0 bases removed from V and 4 bases from J, the gap between germline ends came to 14 bases. CDR3 length equals 16 residues. Germline-derived CDR1 and CDR2 are SGHAT and FQNNGV. The CDR3 is CASSLDGPGGADTQYF. CDR3 nucleotide sequence: TGTGCCAGCAGCTTAGATGGGCCGGGGGGCGCAGATACGCAGTATTTT.

This clone was seen more than once but under ten times. V usage is TRBV5-1 and J usage is TRBJ1-2; 8 nucleotides line up with TRBD1. With V trimmed by 0 bases and J by 5 bases, 9 bases remained unmatched. The CDR3 runs to 16 residues. Germline V gives CDR1 SGHRS, CDR2 YFSETQ. The CDR3 is CASSLGPQGAGYGYTF. CDR3 DNA sequence: TGCGCCAGCAGCTTGGGCCCCCAGGGGGCAGGATATGGCTACACCTTC.

This chain links TRBV27 with TRBJ2-7; 7 nucleotides agree with TRBD1. J was trimmed by 5 bases and V by 5 bases; bases with no gene match: 9. This CDR3 is built from 14 residues. Germline CDR1 MNHEY, CDR2 SMNVEV (reference sequence). The CDR3 loop reads CASSKQGKVDEQYF. CDR3 DNA sequence: TGTGCCAGCAGTAAACAGGGGAAAGTGGACGAGCAGTACTTC.

This clone was picked up a small number of times. V gene TRBV5-1 combines with J gene TRBJ1-2; perhaps TRBD1 as D (5 bases). V was cut by 4 bases and J by 4 bases, with 14 bases left in between. Looked up from germline, CDR1 is SGHRS and CDR2 is YFSETQ. This CDR3 is 14 amino acids long. Here the CDR3 DNA reads TGCGCCAGCAGCCCCCCCGGGGGTCCCTATGGCTACACCTTC. Its translation is CASSPPGGPYGYTF.

This chain connects TRBV6-5 to TRBJ1-1, with TRBD1 identical over 7 bases. This CDR3 region has 10 residues. Trimming cost V 11 bases and J 7 bases; bases outside gene matches: 4. Germline CDR1 is MNHEY and CDR2 is SVGAGI. Written as DNA, the CDR3 is TGTGCCCCAGGGGGGATTGAAGCTTTCTTT. Translation gives CAPGGIEAFF.

In its sample, this clone was seen once. The chain combines TRBV5-6 with TRBJ1-1; D not resolved. Between the trimmed V and J ends, which lost 3 bases and 4 bases, there was a span of 13 bases. The length of the CDR3 is 14 residues. CDR1 and CDR2 (germline): SGHDT, YYEEEE. CDR3 nucleotide sequence: TGTGCCAGCAGCTCTGGCGATCGGGGCACTGAAGCTTTCTTT. Its protein product is CASSSGDRGTEAFF.

The V and J genes are TRBV19 and TRBJ1-5; 9 nucleotides line up with TRBD1. The ends lost 4 bases at V and 7 bases at J; junction bases unmatched: 8. Germline V lookup: CDR1 LNHDA, CDR2 SQIVND (reference sequence). The CDR3 runs 15 residues. This chain's CDR3 is CASSSGTGSRQPQHF. In DNA form, the CDR3 reads TGTGCCAGTAGTAGCGGGACAGGGTCACGCCAGCCCCAGCATTTT.

This rearrangement joins TRBV4-1 to TRBJ2-1; a possible D gene is TRBD2 (6 bases). Germline V lookup: CDR1 MGHRA, CDR2 YSYEKL. With 2 bases removed from V and 0 bases from J, the gap between germline ends came to 11 bases. This CDR3 is built from 16 residues. CDR3 DNA sequence: TGCGCCAGCAGCCAACTGGGCGGGGTCTCCTACAATGAGCAGTTCTTC. Its protein is CASSQLGGVSYNEQFF.

The chain couples TRBV28 to TRBJ1-3; D ambiguous. CDR3 length equals 15 residues. V lost 4 bases, J lost 0 bases, and 10 bases lay in between. CDR1 and CDR2 (germline): MDHEN, SYDVKM. Here the CDR3 reads CASSWGATSGNTIYF. The CDR3, as DNA: TGTGCCAGCAGTTGGGGAGCTACCTCTGGAAACACCATATATTTT.

With regard to this clone: Compared with germline, one end of the junction differs, possibly owing to a read error. The chain couples TRBV15 to TRBJ1-5; D is ambiguous. Germline V gene lookup returns CDR1 LNHNV and CDR2 YYDKDF (reference sequence). The CDR3 consists of 15 residues. CDR3 residues: CATNRDRQSGQPQHF. The CDR3 DNA sequence: TGTGCCACCAACAGAGATAGGCAGTCGGGTCAGCCCCAGCATTTT.

V and J are TRBV30 and TRBJ1-6; 7 positions agree with TRBD1. This CDR3 is 15 amino acids long. Trimming removed 0 bases from V and 7 bases from J; junction bases left unmatched: 6. Looked up from germline, CDR1 is GTSNPN and CDR2 is SVGIG (reference sequence). CDR3 sequence reads: CAWSVGGRGNSPLHF. In DNA, the CDR3 is TGTGCCTGGAGTGTAGGGGGCAGGGGCAATTCACCCCTCCACTTT.

The V and J genes are TRBV5-6 and TRBJ1-3; D uncertain. Germline V CDR1 and CDR2: SGHDT, YYEEEE. CDR3 length: 15 amino acids. V lost 1 base to trimming and J lost 1 base, with 9 bases between them. CDR3 residues: CASSLTGTSGNTIYF. The CDR3 DNA is TGTGCCAGCAGCTTGACGGGTACTTCTGGAAACACCATATATTTT.

The chain links TRBV7-9 to TRBJ1-5, with D hard to call. There are 13 residues in the CDR3. Trimming took off 1 base at V and 4 bases at J, with 5 bases between the two ends. CDR1 is SEHNR and CDR2 is FQNEAQ in the germline V gene (reference sequence). CDR3 coding DNA: TGTGCCAGCAGCTTAGTTCAAAATCAGCCCCAGCATTTT. Translation gives CASSLVQNQPQHF.

This clone was found a few times. The chain recombines TRBV30 with TRBJ1-2, with D hard to call. Per the germline V gene, CDR1 is GTSNPN and CDR2 is SVGIG (reference sequence). Trimming took off 2 bases at V and 4 bases at J, with 8 bases between the two ends. The CDR3 covers 12 residues. The CDR3 loop is CAWSRRGYGYTF. The CDR3 bases are TGTGCCTGGAGTCGCCGGGGCTATGGCTACACCTTC. Full variable domain (outside the CDR3, taken from reference TRBV30 and TRBJ1-2): SQTIHQWPATLVQPVGSPLSLECTVEGTSNPNLYWYRQAAGRGLQLLFYSVGIGQISSEVPQNLSASRPQDRQFILSSKKLLLSDSGFYLCAWSRRGYGYTFGSGTRLTVV.

The V and J genes are TRBV30 and TRBJ2-5; TRBD2 aligns across 9 bases. V lost 0 bases and J lost 5; bases outside the gene matches: 10. Germline CDR1 is GTSNPN and CDR2 is SVGIG (reference sequence). The CDR3 totals 16 residues. Here the CDR3 reads CAWSVPRGGDLETQYF. The CDR3 DNA reads as TGTGCCTGGAGTGTACCACGCGGGGGGGACCTGGAGACCCAGTACTTC.

The chain links TRBV7-6 to TRBJ2-2; a weak D match, TRBD1 (6 bases). From germline, CDR1 is SGHVS and CDR2 FNYEAQ. Trimming took off 5 bases at V and 8 bases at J, with 12 bases between the two ends. The CDR3 has 13 residues. CDR3 bases: TGTGCCAGCAGCGTGGGGACAACAGGGGAGCTGTTTTTT. Amino acid sequence: CASSVGTTGELFF.

J is TRBJ2-5 and V is TRBV5-1, with 16 bases identical to TRBD2. Germline V gene sequence: CDR1 SGHRS, CDR2 YFSETQ. J gave up 2 bases and V 4 bases, and 5 bases lay outside the gene matches. CDR3 length: 17 residues. CDR3 loop: CASSTGTSGGVQETQYF. DNA of the CDR3: TGCGCCAGCAGCACCGGGACTAGCGGGGGGGTACAAGAGACCCAGTACTTC.

V is TRBV5-1 and J is TRBJ2-1; perhaps TRBD2 as D (7 bases). Germline V lookup: CDR1 SGHRS, CDR2 YFSETQ. The CDR3 contains 15 residues. V was trimmed by 0 bases and J by 2 bases, leaving 9 bases between them. The CDR3 reads CASSLVGGPYNEQFF. In nucleotides, the CDR3 is TGCGCCAGCAGCTTGGTGGGGGGGCCCTACAATGAGCAGTTCTTC.

This clone was seen only once. The J gene is TRBJ2-3, the V gene TRBV30; D might be TRBD2 (6 bases). The CDR3 covers 13 residues. V lost 2 bases and J lost 5, with 11 bases in between. Germline CDR1 and CDR2: GTSNPN and SVGIG (reference sequence). The CDR3 is CAWSPPSEDTQYF. DNA of the CDR3: TGTGCCTGGAGTCCCCCTAGCGAAGATACGCAGTATTTT.

DNA for the CDR3: TGCGCCAGCAGTGAGGACAGTCCGGAGATGCAGTTCTTC. Translation: CASSEDSPEMQFF. This chain uses TRBV10-1 with TRBJ2-1, with a tentative D call TRBD1 (5 bases). Germline V gene lookup returns CDR1 WNHNN and CDR2 SYGVQD (reference sequence). The CDR3 is 13 residues long. Trimming left V 2 bases short and J 12 bases short, with 14 bases between.

This clone was observed once. The chain joins TRBV28 to TRBJ2-7, with 9 nucleotides matching TRBD2. The CDR3 covers 13 residues. J lost 6 bases, V lost 6 bases, and 6 bases had no gene match. Germline CDR1 is MDHEN and CDR2 is SYDVKM. The CDR3 bases are TGTGCCAGCAGCCCATTGACTAGCGGCGAGCAGTACTTC. Residues: CASSPLTSGEQYF. Complete variable domain (other parts from reference TRBV28 and TRBJ2-7): DVKVTQSSRYLVKRTGEKVFLECVQDMDHENMFWYRQDPGLGLRLIYFSYDVKMKEKGDIPEGYSVSREKKERFSLILESASTNQTSMYLCASSPLTSGEQYFGPGTRLTVT.

The chain carries TRBV7-9 and TRBJ2-4; TRBD1 aligns across 8 bases. Trimming removed 3 bases from V and 4 bases from J; junction bases left unmatched: 2. The CDR3 length is 14 residues. The germline V gene encodes CDR1 SEHNR and CDR2 FQNEAQ (reference sequence). The CDR3 DNA reads TGTGCCAGCAGCTTGGGACAGGAAAAAAACATTCAGTACTTC. Encoded protein: CASSLGQEKNIQYF.

The chain is built from TRBV28 and TRBJ1-2; 10 nucleotides line up with TRBD1. CDR3 length: 16 amino acids. Germline V gene lookup returns CDR1 MDHEN and CDR2 SYDVKM. Germline trimming cut 2 bases from V and 4 bases from J; bases unmatched to any gene: 7. The CDR3: CASSLTTGGNSYGYTF. The CDR3 DNA sequence: TGTGCCAGCAGTTTAACGACAGGGGGCAATAGCTATGGCTACACCTTC.

The chain combines TRBV21-1 with TRBJ1-4; the table's D call, TRBD1, has no DNA check behind it. TRBV21-1 is labeled a pseudogene. The CDR3 runs to 19 residues. CDR3 loop: CASSTQIGTGYIWGEKLFF. CDR3 DNA sequence: TGTGCCAGCAGCACCCAGATCGGGACAGGGTACATTTGGGGTGAAAAACTGTTTTTT.

The chain links TRBV30 to TRBJ1-1; D possibly corresponds to TRBD1 (6 bases). Germline lookup yields CDR1 GTSNPN and CDR2 SVGIG (reference sequence). The CDR3 length is 13 residues. V lost 4 bases to trimming and J lost 6 bases, with 15 bases between them. The CDR3 sequence: CAWKRGGSAEAFF. The CDR3 DNA reads as TGTGCCTGGAAACGAGGGGGTAGCGCTGAAGCTTTCTTT.